A selection of T cell receptor beta chains follows, all from one sample in a study of T cells in Graves' hyperthyroidism and ophthalmopathy. Each CDR3 protein is one row after TCRdb ran MiXCR on the multiplex PCR reads. The sample lists 250,000 to 400,000 distinct CDR3 sequences; around 13% were seen once. The sequenced material came from blood. These receptors were obtained from a woman in her thirties or forties with Graves' ophthalmopathy. The CDR3 runs from the conserved cysteine through the conserved F or W. D genes are given only for firm matches. Size is stated for part of the rows, as once, few or many counts, or as a class when the clone is expanded.

TRBD1 TRBJ2-7 TRBV5-4 few TGTGCCAGCAGCTACTACAGGGGCGAGCAGTACTTC CASSYYRGEQYF
TRBD1 TRBJ2-1 TRBV19 few TGTGCCAGTAATATTAGACAGGGTACGGATGAGCAGTTCTTC CASNIRQGTDEQFF
TRBD2 TRBJ2-7 TRBV7-8 many TGTGCCAGCAGCTTTTCGCCGGTTCCGGGACTAGCGACCTACGAGCAGTACTTC CASSFSPVPGLATYEQYF
- TRBJ1-1 TRBV29-1 - TGCAGCGTTGATAGGGCAGTGAACACTGAAGCTTTCTTT CSVDRAVNTEAFF
TRBD1 TRBJ2-7 TRBV5-1 - TGCGCCAGCAGCTCGCGACAGGGGATAGGCGAGCAGTACTTC CASSSRQGIGEQYF
TRBD2 TRBJ2-3 TRBV19 - TGTGCCAGTAGTATGGGGGAGGGGCGTTGGGATACGCAGTATTTT CASSMGEGRWDTQYF
- TRBJ2-3 TRBV30 few TGTGCCTGGAGTGATCGGGGACTTACGCAGTATTTT CAWSDRGLTQYF
TRBD2 TRBJ2-3 TRBV3-1 once TGTGCCAGCAGCCAAGCAGGAACGAACCGGCTAGCGGGGGCCTTCACAGATACGCAGTATTTT CASSQAGTNRLAGAFTDTQYF
- TRBJ1-5 TRBV19 many TGTGCCAGTAGTATAGTAGGGGGGATTAGCAATCAGCCCCAGCATTTT CASSIVGGISNQPQHF
TRBD1 TRBJ2-7 TRBV29-1 many TGCAGCGTTGCTGGGACAGGGGGCTCCTACGAGCAGTACTTC CSVAGTGGSYEQYF
- TRBJ1-5 TRBV11-3 - TGTGCCAGCAGCTTAAAGGGGTGGACAGAAAGGACCCTCAATCAGCCCCAGCATTTT CASSLKGWTERTLNQPQHF
- TRBJ2-3 TRBV7-2 many TGTGCCAGCAGCCCTAGGGTTTACCCCACAGATACGCAGTATTTT CASSPRVYPTDTQYF
- TRBJ2-6 TRBV2 many TGTGCCAGCAGGATAGAGGGTTCTGGGGCCAACGTCCTGACTTTC CASRIEGSGANVLTF
- TRBJ2-1 TRBV14 many TGTGCCAGCAGCCAAGATGAGTGGGGAGCGCCCTACAATGAGCAGTTCTTC CASSQDEWGAPYNEQFF
- TRBJ2-2 TRBV5-8 - TGTGCCAGCAGCTTGGACAGGAACACCGGGCAGCTGTTTTTT CASSLDRNTGQLFF
TRBD1 TRBJ2-3 TRBV10-1 many TGCGCCAGCAGTGAGAGCCAGGGGGCTCATACGCAGTATTTT CASSESQGAHTQYF
- TRBJ1-2 TRBV5-1 few TGCGCCAGCAGTATGGGAGGTATTGCGGCCGGCTACACCTTC CASSMGGIAAGYTF
TRBD1 TRBJ1-2 TRBV6-1 few TGTGCCAGCAGACTCGGACAGGGGATATATGGCTACACCTTC CASRLGQGIYGYTF
- TRBJ1-1 TRBV4-2 - TGTGCCAGCAGCCCTTATTTGGGGGTTGCTCGGGATGAAGCTTTCTTT CASSPYLGVARDEAFF
- TRBJ1-5 TRBV15 - TGTGCCACCAGCCGGGAGCAGGGTCAGAATCAGCCCCAGCATTTT CATSREQGQNQPQHF
TRBD2 TRBJ2-1 TRBV11-3 many TGTGCCAGCAGCAGAAAGCGGGGGGGTAGGAATGAGCAGTTCTTC CASSRKRGGRNEQFF
- TRBJ1-5 TRBV19 - TGTGCCAGTAGTTGGGGTCAGCCCCAGCATTTT CASSWGQPQHF
- TRBJ1-6 TRBV5-4 few TGTGCCAGCAGCTTGGGGCAGGTTAATTCACCCCTCCACTTT CASSLGQVNSPLHF
TRBD2 TRBJ2-1 TRBV20-1 few TGCAGTGCTAGTGGGGCAACTACCGGGGGGGGTGAGCAGTTCTTC CSASGATTGGGEQFF
TRBD1 TRBJ2-7 TRBV27 many TGTGCCAGCAGCTTGACAGGGATAGGGCAGTACTTC CASSLTGIGQYF
- TRBJ1-5 TRBV6-1 many TGTGCCAGCAGTGGGTGGGCTAGCAATCAGCCCCAGCATTTT CASSGWASNQPQHF
TRBD2 TRBJ2-1 TRBV29-1 - TGCAGCGTTGAATCGGGGAGGGCGGACATTCAGTTCTTC CSVESGRADIQFF
- TRBJ2-4 TRBV5-4 - TGTGCCAGCAGCACCCCCAGGGGACACCAAAAAAACATTCAGTACTTC CASSTPRGHQKNIQYF
TRBD1 TRBJ1-1 TRBV12-3/TRBV12-4 many TGTGCCAGCAGTTCACAGGGGGTACGCACTGAAGCTTTCTTT CASSSQGVRTEAFF
- TRBJ2-7 TRBV28 many TGTGCCAGCAGTCGAGATCTAGCGAACTACGAGCAGTACTTC CASSRDLANYEQYF
TRBD1 TRBJ1-5 TRBV20-1 few TGCAGTGCTGAAACAGGGGGAGGCAATCAGCCCCAGCATTTT CSAETGGGNQPQHF
- TRBJ2-7 TRBV12-3/TRBV12-4 many TGTGCCAGCAGTTTCGGCCTCGGGGGTTACGAGCAGTACTTC CASSFGLGGYEQYF
TRBD1 TRBJ2-2 TRBV6-1 many TGTGCCAGCAGTGGACAGGGGGCGTCCACCGGGGAGCTGTTTTTT CASSGQGASTGELFF
- TRBJ2-7 TRBV11-2 few TGTGCCAGCAGCTCCGGACGAGCCTACGAGCAGTACTTC CASSSGRAYEQYF
- TRBJ2-7 TRBV9 - TGTGCCAGCAGCCTTGGGGGGGGGGGCGCCTACGAGCAGTACTTC CASSLGGGGAYEQYF
- TRBJ1-1 TRBV9 few TGTGCCAGCAGCGCCGGGATTTACACTGAAGCTTTCTTT CASSAGIYTEAFF
TRBD2 TRBJ2-1 TRBV7-9 many TGTGCCAGCAGCCCCCATGCGGGAGGAGGAAGTGAGCAGTTCTTC CASSPHAGGGSEQFF
TRBD1 TRBJ2-7 TRBV11-2 many TGTGCCAGCAGCTTAGTGGCAGGGGGCGCAAACTACGAGCAGTACTTC CASSLVAGGANYEQYF
TRBD2 TRBJ2-5 TRBV30 - TGTGCCTGGAGTGTAGGGGTAGCGGGAAGATGGGAGACCCAGTACTTC CAWSVGVAGRWETQYF
- TRBJ2-1 TRBV5-6 few TGTGCCAGCAGCTTGGACGACAGTGGGCAGTTCTTC CASSLDDSGQFF
TRBD1 TRBJ2-7 TRBV6-1 many TGTGCCAGCCGGCCGGGACAGGGAACCTACGAGCAGTACTTC CASRPGQGTYEQYF
TRBD2 TRBJ2-3 TRBV11-2 many TGTGCCAGCAGCACCCTGTTAGCGGGAGGGCCAGAAGATACGCAGTATTTT CASSTLLAGGPEDTQYF
- TRBJ2-2 TRBV2 many TGTGCCAGCAGCCCCGTGACTCGTAACACCGGGGAGCTGTTTTTT CASSPVTRNTGELFF
- TRBJ1-6 TRBV6-1 - TGTGCCAGCAAGGGGAGCTCCTATAATTCACCCCTCCACTTT CASKGSSYNSPLHF
- TRBJ2-3 TRBV18 few TGTGCCAGCTCACCTCTCGGGGGCCCCACAGATACGCAGTATTTT CASSPLGGPTDTQYF
- TRBJ1-5 TRBV28 - TGTGCCGCCTCCCTTGAAATGGCTGATCAGCCCCAGCATTTT CAASLEMADQPQHF
- TRBJ2-7 TRBV10-3 - TGTGCCACCAGTTGGGAAATGACTCACGAGCAGTACTTC CATSWEMTHEQYF
TRBD1 TRBJ2-7 TRBV6-1 many TGTGCCAGCAGCTACCTCGGGACAGACTACGAGCAGTACTTC CASSYLGTDYEQYF
- TRBJ2-5 TRBV5-1 once TGCGCCAGCAGCTTGGCCGGGAAGGCGGAAGAGACCCAGTACTTC CASSLAGKAEETQYF
TRBD2 TRBJ2-1 TRBV6-6 many TGTGCCAGCAGTTACTCCCCGGGGGGGCGGAATGAGCAGTTCTTC CASSYSPGGRNEQFF
- TRBJ2-5 TRBV27 many TGTGCCAGCAGCCCATCCGTCGTAGTTGAGACCCAGTACTTC CASSPSVVVETQYF
TRBD1 TRBJ2-7 TRBV7-9 many TGTGCCAGCAGCTGGGGTGAGGGGGCAGGGGAGCAGTACTTC CASSWGEGAGEQYF
- TRBJ1-2 TRBV19 many TGTGCCAGTAGTATCCCGGGTGGGGGATACTATGGCTACACCTTC CASSIPGGGYYGYTF
- TRBJ2-3 TRBV2 many TGTGCCAGCATCACCCCCTCTGGGAAACCAGATACGCAGTATTTT CASITPSGKPDTQYF
TRBD2 TRBJ2-3 TRBV7-2 once TGTGCCAGCAGCCAACGACATAGCGGGTATAGCACAGATACGCAGTATTTT CASSQRHSGYSTDTQYF
TRBD1 TRBJ2-5 TRBV6-1 many TGTGCCAGCAGGGACCCGGGACAGGGTCGGAAGACCCAGTACTTC CASRDPGQGRKTQYF